These 20 T cell receptor beta chains share one sample of origin, sequenced in a study of blood T cell repertoires in COVID-19. The assay was immunoSEQ multiplex PCR, and TCRdb's table has in-frame clones only and misses some. The sample shows 270,000 or so clones, about 85% of them seen only once. The material sequenced was PBMCs or T cells enriched from blood (not recorded which). The receptors shown here come from a woman in her forties or fifties who had been exposed to COVID-19.

This chain links TRBV6-5 with TRBJ1-5, with 8 bases matching TRBD1. Germline loops: CDR1 MNHEY, CDR2 SVGAGI. This CDR3 contains 14 residues. V was clipped by 5 bases and J by 3 bases; unmatched bases: 3. The CDR3 here is CASSRQGINQPQHF. CDR3 DNA sequence: TGTGCCAGCAGTAGACAGGGGATCAATCAGCCCCAGCATTTT.

The chain links TRBV4-1 to TRBJ2-5, with 10 bases aligning to TRBD1. Looked up from germline, CDR1 is MGHRA and CDR2 is YSYEKL. The CDR3 is 18 residues long. Trimming cost V 2 bases and J 5 bases; bases outside gene matches: 14. The CDR3 here is CASSQTRDRGLNGETQYF. The CDR3 DNA reads TGCGCCAGCAGCCAAACCCGGGACAGGGGACTAAATGGGGAGACCCAGTACTTC.

The V and J genes are TRBV24-1 and TRBJ2-5, with a tentative D call TRBD1 (6 bases). CDR3 length: 14 residues. Deletions cut 3 bases from V and 4 bases from J, with 11 bases between. Germline-derived CDR1 and CDR2 are KGHDR and SFDVKD. In DNA, the CDR3 is TGTGCCACCAGTGATCCTACAGGGATAGAGACCCAGTACTTC. Translation: CATSDPTGIETQYF.

The chain recombines TRBV7-8 with TRBJ2-3, with 13 bases fitting TRBD2. The germline V gene encodes CDR1 SGHVS and CDR2 FQNEAQ. After removal of 5 bases from V and 3 bases from J, the junction contained 11 bases not matched to a gene. The CDR3 totals 18 residues. The CDR3 DNA is TGTGCCAGCAGCCGGACTAGCGGGGGTCCGGGGGGGACAGATACGCAGTATTTT. This encodes CASSRTSGGPGGTDTQYF. The entire variable domain, with the rest obtained from reference TRBV7-8 and TRBJ2-3, is as follows: GAGVSQSPRYKVAKRGQDVALRCDPISGHVSLFWYQQALGQGPEFLTYFQNEAQLDKSGLPSDRFFAERPEGSVSTLKIQRTQQEDSAVYLCASSRTSGGPGGTDTQYFGPGTRLTVL.

The chain is built from TRBV30 and TRBJ2-3, with TRBD1 matching over 7 bases. This CDR3 region has 14 residues. The junction had 2 bases not matched to a gene; V was cut back by 1 base and J by 1 base. Germline values: CDR1 GTSNPN, CDR2 SVGIG (reference sequence). The CDR3 protein is CAWSAGTGTDTQYF. The DNA for the CDR3 is TGTGCCTGGAGTGCCGGGACAGGCACAGATACGCAGTATTTT.

The J gene is TRBJ1-3, the V gene TRBV3-1 (or the pseudogene TRBV3-2); 9 bases match TRBD1. CDR3 size: 15 residues. The V and J ends lost 4 bases and 5 bases, in that order; junction bases with no gene match: 6. CDR1 is LGHDT and CDR2 is YNNKEL in the germline V gene (reference sequence). The CDR3 nucleotides read TGTGCCAGCAGCCCAACAGGGGGCCATAGAAACACCATATATTTT. It is translated as CASSPTGGHRNTIYF.

This clone was picked up one time. Relative to the germline gene, one junction end is altered; a read error may explain this. In nucleotides, the CDR3 is TGTGCCAGCTCACCGGACACTAACTATGGCTATACCTTC. As protein: CASSPDTNYGYTF. This chain links TRBV18 with TRBJ1-2; possibly TRBD1 for D (5 bases). Looked up from germline, CDR1 is KGHSH and CDR2 is LQKENI. The CDR3 runs 13 residues.

This clone was counted between two and nine times. The chain carries TRBV9 and TRBJ2-2, with 7 bases fitting TRBD1. CDR1 and CDR2 from the germline V gene are SGDLS and YYNGEE. This CDR3 contains 13 residues. V shed 4 bases, J shed 6 bases, and the junction held 3 bases outside the gene matches. The CDR3 DNA follows: TGTGCCAGCAGCCCCCAGGGGGCCGGGGAGCTGTTTTTT. It codes for CASSPQGAGELFF.

The CDR3 reads CASSLEPGGYGYTF. CDR3 sequence (DNA): TGTGCCAGCAGCTTAGAACCAGGGGGATATGGCTACACCTTC. The V call is TRBV7-2, the J call TRBJ1-2; 7 bases match TRBD1. Trimming took 1 base from V and 5 from J; bases not matched to a gene: 4. In germline, CDR1 is SGHTA, CDR2 FQGNSA. The CDR3 has 14 residues. Supplemented by reference TRBV7-2 and TRBJ1-2, the full variable domain reads GAGVSQSPSNKVTEKGKDVELRCDPISGHTALYWYRQSLGQGLEFLIYFQGNSAPDKSGLPSDRFSAERTGGSVSTLTIQRTQQEDSAVYLCASSLEPGGYGYTFGSGTRLTVV.

The chain has TRBV6-5 and TRBJ1-2; 7 bases are shared with TRBD1. Losses at the gene ends were 4 bases for V and 5 bases for J; bases not matched to a gene: 10. The CDR3 length is 15 residues. Germline V gene sequence: CDR1 MNHEY, CDR2 SVGAGI. The CDR3 reads CASSSPGQTTYGYTF. The CDR3 DNA reads TGTGCCAGCAGTTCTCCGGGACAGACCACATATGGCTACACCTTC.

The rearrangement links TRBV14 to TRBJ2-3; 10 nucleotides line up with TRBD2. The CDR3 consists of 16 residues. V lost 0 bases to trimming and J lost 5 bases; unmatched junction nucleotides: 5. Germline V lookup: CDR1 SGHDN, CDR2 FVKESK. The CDR3 loop reads CASSQDIQRGGDTQYF. The CDR3 DNA sequence: TGTGCCAGCAGCCAAGATATCCAGCGGGGGGGAGATACGCAGTATTTT.

This chain connects TRBV6-6 to TRBJ2-1, with 12 bases fitting TRBD1. The germline V gene has CDR1 MNHNY and CDR2 SVGAGI (reference sequence). This CDR3 has 16 residues. V lost 6 bases and J lost 10; bases outside the gene matches: 13. The CDR3 reads CASSSYVGQGAGEQFF. The DNA for the CDR3 is TGTGCCAGCAGCAGTTACGTGGGACAGGGGGCTGGAGAGCAGTTCTTC.

Only one count was recorded for this clone. The rearrangement joins TRBV28 to TRBJ2-2, with 8 bases identical to TRBD1. The germline V gene has CDR1 MDHEN and CDR2 SYDVKM. Germline trimming cut 7 bases from V and 7 bases from J; bases unmatched to any gene: 11. This CDR3 has 15 amino acids. The CDR3 loop is CASNKSNRGIGELFF. CDR3 coding DNA: TGTGCCAGCAACAAATCTAACAGGGGGATCGGGGAGCTGTTTTTT.

The chain joins TRBV10-3 to TRBJ2-3; 12 nucleotides align to TRBD1. Per germline, CDR1 ENHRY and CDR2 SYGVKD. CDR3 length equals 15 residues. The junction had 4 bases not matched to a gene; V was cut back by 5 bases and J by 4 bases. The DNA for the CDR3 is TGTGCCATCAGTCGGGACAGGGGGCAATCAGATACGCAGTATTTT. Its protein is CAISRDRGQSDTQYF.

The V gene is TRBV15, the J gene TRBJ1-3; 7 nucleotides match TRBD1. V dropped 2 bases and J dropped 0; count of bases not matched to a gene: 10. Germline values: CDR1 LNHNV, CDR2 YYDKDF (reference sequence). CDR3 length equals 18 residues. CDR3: CATSRILDRPSSGNTIYF. CDR3 coding DNA: TGTGCCACCAGCAGAATTCTGGACAGGCCGAGCTCTGGAAACACCATATATTTT.

The V gene is TRBV5-1, the J gene TRBJ1-6; TRBD1 agrees at 7 bases. Germline values: CDR1 SGHRS, CDR2 YFSETQ. The CDR3 has 14 amino acids. V shed 4 bases, J shed 6 bases, and the junction held 4 bases outside the gene matches. The CDR3 nucleotides are TGCGCCAGCAGCACCCGGGACAGTAATTCACCCCTCCACTTT. Amino acid sequence: CASSTRDSNSPLHF.

V gene TRBV3-1 (or the pseudogene TRBV3-2) combines with J gene TRBJ1-2; no definite D call. V lost 4 bases and J lost 0, with 12 bases in between. The CDR3 consists of 15 residues. The germline V gene has CDR1 LGHDT and CDR2 YNNKEL (reference sequence). The chain's CDR3 is CASSPTKAANYGYTF. As DNA, the CDR3 is TGTGCCAGCAGCCCCACAAAAGCGGCTAACTATGGCTACACCTTC.

This chain joins TRBV28 and TRBJ2-3, with 7 bases aligning to TRBD2. Germline CDR1 reads MDHEN; CDR2 reads SYDVKM. The J segment lost 4 bases and the V segment lost 7 bases, leaving 8 bases of the junction unmatched. This CDR3 is 14 amino acids long. CDR3 loop: CASTGLVRADTQYF. Written as DNA, the CDR3 is TGTGCCAGCACCGGACTAGTCCGCGCAGATACGCAGTATTTT.

The chain carries TRBV5-4 and TRBJ1-1; TRBD1 might be the D (5 bases). The CDR3 is made up of 15 amino acids. Per germline, CDR1 SGHNT and CDR2 YYREEE (reference sequence). Trimming took off 9 bases at V and 3 bases at J, with 21 bases between the two ends. CDR3 residues: CATTQAGFRDTEAFF. CDR3 in DNA: TGTGCCACTACGCAAGCAGGGTTTCGAGACACTGAAGCTTTCTTT. Supplemented by reference TRBV5-4 and TRBJ1-1, the full variable domain reads ETGVTQSPTHLIKTRGQQVTLRCSSQSGHNTVSWYQQALGQGPQFIFQYYREEENGRGNFPPRFSGLQFPNYSSELNVNALELDDSALYLCATTQAGFRDTEAFFGQGTRLTVV.

In its sample, this clone was seen once. The rearrangement uses TRBV5-5 and TRBJ1-3, with TRBD1 as a possible D gene (6 bases). V dropped 4 bases and J dropped 3 bases, with 17 bases sitting between them. This CDR3 region has 16 residues. CDR1 and CDR2 from the germline V gene are SGHKS and YYEKEE (reference sequence). CDR3 DNA sequence: TGTGCCAGCAGCCTTTATCAAGGGGGTAATGGAAACACCATATATTTT. Protein: CASSLYQGGNGNTIYF.